The clone carrying this TCR beta chain was counted many times. Antigen unknown. MiXCR was run by TCRdb on the multiplex PCR reads, yielding one entry per CDR3 protein. The sample consists of fewer than 25,000 distinct CDR3 sequences, 32% of them appearing once. These data originate in a study of breast tumors, draining lymph nodes, adjacent tissues. Study findings and constraints: Tumor and nontumor repertoires were significantly more similar in luminal-like than in basal-like breast cancer. Tumor repertoires ranked between lymph nodes and nontumor tissue in diversity, with V and J gene preferences.

J was trimmed by 7 bases and V by 4 bases; bases with no gene match: 13. This CDR3 has 17 amino acids. The germline CDR1 and CDR2 sequences are SEHNR and FQNEAQ (reference sequence). The chain is built from TRBV7-9 and TRBJ2-1, with 10 bases that match TRBD2. This sequence was found in a female donor with breast cancer. Some clones in this sample may be carry-over from other donors' samples. Specimen: breast tumor tissue. DNA for the CDR3: TGTGCCAGCAGCTCCCTAGCGGGAGAAAAAAAGTGGAATGAGCAGTTCTTC. The encoded protein is CASSSLAGEKKWNEQFF.